The 32 T cell receptor beta chains given below trace back to one sample, sequenced in a study of blood T cells in healthy people across ages. Primers used in a second PCR of about 6 to 11 cycles were a sample-barcoded 5' primer and a J-beta primer mix. One entry per CDR3 protein results from TCRdb running MiXCR on the 5' RACE reads. The sample lists roughly 800,000 distinct CDR3 sequences, 20% to 25% occurring once. These data were also filed under a second study, of T cells of mothers and their children.

Source material: blood. The origin of the receptors is a boy between 10 and 17 years old in good health.

The V call is TRBV3-1, the J call TRBJ2-4; 7 bases align to TRBD1. The CDR3 is 18 amino acids. Germline V lookup: CDR1 LGHDT, CDR2 YNNKEL (reference sequence). J gave up 2 bases and V 1 base, and 11 bases lay outside the gene matches. CDR3 loop: CASSQGRTGAWSKNIQYF. The CDR3 region has the DNA TGTGCCAGCAGCCAAGGCCGAACAGGGGCATGGTCCAAAAACATTCAGTACTTC.

This clonotype was detected only a few times. The V gene is TRBV7-2, the J gene TRBJ2-6, with TRBD1 matching 7 bases. Germline CDR1 is SGHTA and CDR2 is FQGNSA. This CDR3 spans 17 amino acids. The trim removed 5 bases at V and 0 bases at J, leaving 7 bases unmatched. The chain's CDR3 is CASSLTGASSGANVLTF. CDR3 in DNA: TGTGCCAGCAGCCTCACAGGGGCCTCCTCTGGGGCCAACGTCCTGACTTTC. Complete variable domain (other parts from reference TRBV7-2 and TRBJ2-6): GAGVSQSPSNKVTEKGKDVELRCDPISGHTALYWYRQSLGQGLEFLIYFQGNSAPDKSGLPSDRFSAERTGGSVSTLTIQRTQQEDSAVYLCASSLTGASSGANVLTFGAGSRLTVL.

This clonotype was recorded a few times. The CDR3 bases are TGCAGCGTTGATCGGGATACGCAGTATTTT. Its translation is CSVDRDTQYF. V and J are TRBV29-1 and TRBJ2-3, with D hard to call. The ends were cut back, 3 bases at V and 6 bases at J, with 4 bases in the middle. Germline assignment: CDR1 SQVTM and CDR2 ANQGSEA. The CDR3 loop spans 10 amino acids.

A note on this clonotype: One end of the junction fails to match germline, which may point to a read error. The chain links TRBV12-3 or TRBV12-4 to TRBJ2-5, with D perhaps assigned TRBD1 or TRBD2 (5 bases each). CDR3 length: 13 residues. CDR3 DNA sequence: TGTGCCAGCAGTCCGCCTCCACTGGGGGTCCCCAACTTC. It encodes CASSPPPLGVPNF.

This clonotype was seen only once. The genes are TRBV20-1 and TRBJ1-2; D might be TRBD1 (5 bases). V was cut by 6 bases and J by 1 base, with 27 bases left in between. Germline values: CDR1 DFQATT, CDR2 SNEGSKA (reference sequence). The CDR3 is 18 amino acids. CDR3 amino acids: CSAKGAGFGYADNYGYTF. In DNA form, the CDR3 reads TGCAGTGCAAAAGGGGCGGGGTTTGGATACGCGGATAACTATGGCTACACCTTC.

The J gene is TRBJ2-5, the V gene TRBV5-6; 7 nucleotides match TRBD1. CDR1 is SGHDT, CDR2 YYEEEE, per germline. This CDR3 is built from 13 residues. With V trimmed by 4 bases and J by 5 bases, 5 bases remained unmatched. The CDR3 DNA is TGTGCCAGCAGCCGGACAGGACGGGAGACCCAGTACTTC. This codes for CASSRTGRETQYF. The full variable domain, completed using reference TRBV5-6 and TRBJ2-5, is DAGVTQSPTHLIKTRGQQVTLRCSPKSGHDTVSWYQQALGQGPQFIFQYYEEEERQRGNFPDRFSGHQFPNYSSELNVNALLLGDSALYLCASSRTGRETQYFGPGTRLLVL.

The V and J genes are TRBV10-3 and TRBJ2-7; weak D call: TRBD2 (7 bases). Germline values: CDR1 ENHRY, CDR2 SYGVKD. This CDR3 is 15 amino acids long. V lost 6 bases to trimming and J lost 2 bases, with 17 bases between them. The CDR3 region is CAISLGGDIAYEQYF. The DNA of the CDR3 is TGTGCCATCAGCTTAGGGGGGGACATAGCCTACGAGCAGTACTTC.

The chain carries TRBV4-2 and TRBJ1-4, with D possibly being TRBD1 (6 bases). The CDR3 has 17 residues. V shed 0 bases and J shed 6 bases, with 17 bases lying between them. Germline assignment: CDR1 LGHNA and CDR2 YNFKEQ. CDR3 region: CASSQDVQGQRDEKLFF. CDR3 coding DNA: TGTGCCAGCAGCCAAGATGTGCAGGGGCAAAGGGATGAAAAACTGTTTTTT.

The chain joins TRBV27 to TRBJ1-1, with D uncertain. The CDR3 sequence is 14 residues long. Germline CDR1 reads MNHEY; CDR2 reads SMNVEV (reference sequence). V was pared by 2 bases and J by 1 base, with 8 bases between. The CDR3 protein is CASSLVWGNTEAFF. The CDR3 region has the DNA TGTGCCAGCAGTTTAGTCTGGGGGAACACTGAAGCTTTCTTT.

V usage is TRBV4-3 and J usage is TRBJ1-1; TRBD1 aligns across 8 bases. The CDR3 runs 17 residues. Germline V gene data show CDR1 as LGHNA and CDR2 as YSLEER. V lost 4 bases to trimming and J lost 3 bases; unmatched junction nucleotides: 13. The DNA for the CDR3 is TGCGCCAGCAGCCCGAGTTGGGGTCAGGGGGCCTACACTGAAGCTTTCTTT. Protein: CASSPSWGQGAYTEAFF.

This clonotype occurred a few times. The CDR3 here is CASSLETGTGADTQYF. The CDR3 coding sequence is TGTGCCAGCAGCTTGGAGACAGGGACGGGGGCAGATACGCAGTATTTT. The chain combines TRBV5-6 with TRBJ2-3; tentative D call: TRBD1 (7 bases). V lost 0 bases and J lost 4, with 15 bases in between. There are 16 residues in the CDR3. Germline CDR1 SGHDT, CDR2 YYEEEE.

This clonotype has only a few counts. V and J are TRBV28 and TRBJ1-4; D unclear. Germline V gene sequence: CDR1 MDHEN, CDR2 SYDVKM. The CDR3 extends over 13 amino acids. Trimming removed 6 bases from V and 3 bases from J, with 8 bases in between. DNA for the CDR3: TGTGCCAGCAGCCCTTGGCCTAATGAAAAACTGTTTTTT. Protein sequence: CASSPWPNEKLFF.

The chain uses TRBV18 and TRBJ1-1, with D hard to call. The CDR3 runs 15 residues. Trimming pared 1 base from V and 0 bases from J, leaving 9 bases between. CDR1 is KGHSH, CDR2 LQKENI, per germline. CDR3 region: CASSPLGELNTEAFF. CDR3 coding DNA: TGTGCCAGCTCACCACTGGGAGAGCTGAACACTGAAGCTTTCTTT.

The chain combines TRBV7-2 with TRBJ2-7; 14 nucleotides match TRBD2. The CDR3 consists of 15 residues. V lost 5 bases to trimming and J lost 5 bases; unmatched junction nucleotides: 5. The V gene's germline CDR1 is SGHTA and CDR2 FQGNSA. The CDR3 region has the DNA TGTGCCAGCAGCACCCGACTAGCGGGAGGGAACGAGCAGTACTTC. Translated, it gives CASSTRLAGGNEQYF.

This clonotype was recorded a few times. The chain joins TRBV12-3 or TRBV12-4 to TRBJ1-4; D uncertain. The V gene lost 3 bases and the J gene lost 7 bases, with 12 bases spanning the gap. This CDR3 region has 14 residues. The CDR3 nucleotides are TGTGCCAGCAGTTTTGCGCACATCGGTGAAAAACTGTTTTTT. Residues: CASSFAHIGEKLFF.

The chain joins TRBV9 to TRBJ2-7; 9 bases line up with TRBD1. With V trimmed by 3 bases and J by 7 bases, 11 bases remained unmatched. There are 15 residues in the CDR3. Germline V CDR1 and CDR2: SGDLS, YYNGEE. CDR3 loop: CASSAPGQGAGEQYF. The CDR3 DNA follows: TGTGCCAGCAGCGCGCCGGGACAGGGAGCTGGGGAGCAGTACTTC.

The V gene is TRBV6-6, the J gene TRBJ2-5, with TRBD1 as a possible D gene (5 bases). Germline CDR1 and CDR2: MNHNY and SVGAGI (reference sequence). Trimming removed 2 bases at V and 4 bases at J, with 20 bases between. This CDR3 has 17 residues. The CDR3 bases are TGTGCCAGCAGTTACGGGGCCCTCGACTCCTGGGGAGAGACCCAGTACTTC. Amino acids: CASSYGALDSWGETQYF.

This clonotype was seen a few times. The DNA of the CDR3 is TGCGCCAGCAGCTTCCGATCGAACACCGGGGAGCTGTTTTTT. It is translated as CASSFRSNTGELFF. The genes are TRBV5-1 and TRBJ2-2, with unresolved D. V lost 2 bases, J lost 0 bases, and 5 bases lay in between. The CDR3 has 14 residues. The germline V gene has CDR1 SGHRS and CDR2 YFSETQ.

This clonotype occurred a few times. The chain uses TRBV10-2 and TRBJ2-1, with TRBD2 as a possible D gene (5 bases). The CDR3 totals 11 residues. Germline V lookup: CDR1 WSHSY, CDR2 SAAADI. V lost 8 bases, J lost 8 bases, and 10 bases lay in between. CDR3 sequence (DNA): TGCGCCAGCCGGGTCGGGGATGAGCAGTTCTTC. This codes for CASRVGDEQFF.

The rearrangement links TRBV20-1 to TRBJ2-5; 8 bases match TRBD2. The last part of the DNA fits TRBJ2-7 better; the J call may be wrong. The CDR3 spans 13 residues. Germline CDR1 is DFQATT and CDR2 is SNEGSKA (reference sequence). CDR3 amino acids: CSARSGSDYEQYF. The CDR3 bases are TGCAGTGCCAGAAGCGGGAGCGATTACGAGCAGTACTTC.

CDR3 sequence: CASSPEPRSGQYF. In nucleotides, the CDR3 is TGTGCCAGCAGCCCCGAGCCGCGGTCAGGGCAGTATTTT. V and J are TRBV5-7 and TRBJ2-3; D uncertain. TRBV5-7 has ORF status, its function being uncertain. This CDR3 spans 13 amino acids. V gave up 4 bases and J gave up 11 bases, with 17 bases separating them.

This clonotype was picked up a small number of times. The chain uses TRBV5-7 and TRBJ1-2, with D perhaps TRBD1 (5 bases). TRBV5-7 qualifies as an ORF whose function is uncertain. CDR3 size: 14 residues. V dropped 3 bases and J dropped 6 bases, with 15 bases sitting between them. The CDR3 nucleotides are TGTGCCAGCAGCTCCCCATCTAGACAGAATGGCTACACCTTC. Translation: CASSSPSRQNGYTF.

This clonotype was counted a few times. This chain uses TRBV5-1 with TRBJ2-6; 10 nucleotides agree with TRBD2. V was clipped by 7 bases and J by 0 bases; unmatched bases: 4. The CDR3 runs to 16 residues. CDR1 is SGHRS and CDR2 is YFSETQ in the germline V gene. CDR3 amino acids: CASELAGTSGANVLTF. The CDR3 DNA reads as TGCGCCAGCGAACTAGCGGGGACCTCTGGGGCCAACGTCCTGACTTTC.

This clonotype appeared a few times. The chain uses TRBV6-5 and TRBJ2-7; a possible D gene is TRBD2 (6 bases). The CDR3 has 15 amino acids. The V and J ends lost 7 bases and 2 bases respectively, with 18 bases between them. The germline gives CDR1 MNHEY, CDR2 SVGAGI. CDR3 DNA sequence: TGTGCCAGCACCACGCGGGACGTGGGGACCTACGAGCAGTACTTC. It yields the protein CASTTRDVGTYEQYF.

In this sample, this clonotype turned up a few times. The chain has TRBV15 and TRBJ2-7; D unclear. CDR1 is LNHNV, CDR2 YYDKDF, per germline (reference sequence). The CDR3 contains 11 residues. V was shortened by 0 bases and J by 7 bases, with 4 bases between the two germline ends. The CDR3 region is CATSREEEQYF. The CDR3 nucleotides read TGTGCCACCAGCAGAGAGGAAGAGCAGTACTTC.

The CDR3 nucleotides are TGCAGTGCTAGTCCGGGACGGCTTAGCAATCAGCCCCAGCATTTT. This codes for CSASPGRLSNQPQHF. The chain has TRBV20-1 and TRBJ1-5; TRBD1 is a possible D gene (5 bases). Germline V CDR1 and CDR2: DFQATT, SNEGSKA (reference sequence). This CDR3 region has 15 residues. Trimming left V 3 bases short and J 0 bases short, with 12 bases between.

V usage is TRBV7-2 and J usage is TRBJ2-7; 7 bases align to TRBD2. The CDR3 is 16 residues long. Germline V gene sequence: CDR1 SGHTA, CDR2 FQGNSA. The V gene end was trimmed by 5 bases and the J gene end by 5 bases; junction bases not matched to a gene: 15. DNA for the CDR3: TGTGCCAGCAGCCCAGCGGTGGGGAGGGGTCCCAACGAGCAGTACTTC. Translated, it gives CASSPAVGRGPNEQYF.

This chain uses TRBV9 with TRBJ2-5; D gene uncertain. Trimming shortened V by 5 bases and J by 5 bases, and 16 bases separated the two germline ends. The CDR3 consists of 14 residues. Germline-derived CDR1 and CDR2 are SGDLS and YYNGEE. CDR3 coding DNA: TGTGCCAGCAGTGTCAACACGCGCCGGGAGACCCAGTACTTC. Translating it yields CASSVNTRRETQYF.

This clonotype was seen a handful of times. This rearrangement joins TRBV24-1 to TRBJ2-5, with 13 bases fitting TRBD2. Judging by the DNA end, TRBJ2-1 fits better; the J call may be wrong. The CDR3 spans 15 residues. CDR1 is KGHDR and CDR2 is SFDVKD in the germline V gene. CDR3 sequence reads: CATKLTSGGQDEQFF. The CDR3 bases are TGTGCCACCAAATTGACTAGCGGGGGGCAGGATGAGCAGTTCTTC.

The chain carries TRBV2 and TRBJ2-7, with 9 bases lining up with TRBD2. Per the germline V gene, CDR1 is SNHLY and CDR2 is FYNNEI. The CDR3 is made up of 12 amino acids. The CDR3 coding sequence is TGTGCGCTGGGACTAGCTAAGTACGAGCAGTACTTC. This translates into CALGLAKYEQYF.

The chain recombines TRBV2 with TRBJ2-1; 13 bases line up with TRBD2. Germline CDR1 reads SNHLY; CDR2 reads FYNNEI. V shed 6 bases, J shed 7 bases, and the junction held 6 bases outside the gene matches. This CDR3 spans 15 amino acids. CDR3 sequence (DNA): TGTGCCAGCAGCAGGACTAGCGGGAGCAGGAATGAGCAGTTCTTC. The encoded protein is CASSRTSGSRNEQFF.

V and J are TRBV3-1 and TRBJ1-2; 7 bases fit TRBD1. V gave up 5 bases and J gave up 3 bases; unmatched junction bases: 9. This CDR3 is built from 15 residues. CDR1 and CDR2 from the germline V gene are LGHDT and YNNKEL (reference sequence). This CDR3 reads CASSVTIGGDYGYTF. CDR3 DNA sequence: TGTGCCAGCAGCGTAACCATAGGGGGCGACTATGGCTACACCTTC.